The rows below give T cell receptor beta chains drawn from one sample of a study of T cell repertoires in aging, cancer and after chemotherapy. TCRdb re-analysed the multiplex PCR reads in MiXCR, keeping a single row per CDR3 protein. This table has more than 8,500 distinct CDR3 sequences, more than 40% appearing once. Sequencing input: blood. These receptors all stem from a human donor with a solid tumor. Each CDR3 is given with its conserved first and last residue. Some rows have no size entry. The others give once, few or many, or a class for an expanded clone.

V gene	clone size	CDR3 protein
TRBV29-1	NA	CSVARAGMNTEAFF
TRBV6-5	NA	CASRSSGSYTEAFF
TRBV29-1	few	CSAGQVGNTEAFF
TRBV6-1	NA	CASTSVEGTDTQYF
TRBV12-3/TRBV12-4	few	CASTQWGSGANVLTF
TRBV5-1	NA	CASSINPPGLSYEQYF
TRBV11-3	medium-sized	CASSLLETQYF
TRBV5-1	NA	CASSLYSGANVLTF
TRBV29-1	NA	CSATSGGSFYGYTF
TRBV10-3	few	CAISRQGHYEQYF
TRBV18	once	CASSQRTGANTSPLHF
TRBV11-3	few	CASNLPGDRDGSYNSPLHF
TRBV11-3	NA	CASSLAQGYEQYF
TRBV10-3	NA	CASSLYRGQSYNEQFF
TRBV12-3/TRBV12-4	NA	CASTWTGNAHGKLFF
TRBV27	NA	CASSWSRDSSSYEQYF
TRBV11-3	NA	CASSFGIYSYNEQFF
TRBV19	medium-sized	CASSSLVSYNEQFF
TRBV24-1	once	CATSDFTGEGYTF
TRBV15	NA	CATSRENQGPESEQYF
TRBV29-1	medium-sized	CSVLPAGVQDTQYF
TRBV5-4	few	CASSMIGAATYGYTF
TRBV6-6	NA	CASSYRGETQYF
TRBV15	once	CATSRDPIDNQPQHF
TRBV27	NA	CATLSLGRNEQFF
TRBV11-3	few	CASTLSGTGRSPLHF
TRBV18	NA	CASSPQADSDTEAFF
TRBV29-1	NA	CSVSTGDDTQYF
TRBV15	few	CATSNRQGVNEKLFF
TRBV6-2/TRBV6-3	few	CASSVPDGTDTQYF
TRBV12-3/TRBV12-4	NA	CASSFPHSPLHF
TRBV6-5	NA	CASSGQSLTSETQYF
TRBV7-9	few	CASSLETRNQPQHF
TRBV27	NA	CASSWQSSYSPLHF
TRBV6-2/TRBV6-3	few	CASLRTGGETQYF
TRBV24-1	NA	CATSAISRRGNQPQHF
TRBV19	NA	CASSKGQASSYEQYF
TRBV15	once	CATSREGWETQYF
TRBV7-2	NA	CASSSIAGASGANVLTF
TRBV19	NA	CASSMDSVRYEQYF